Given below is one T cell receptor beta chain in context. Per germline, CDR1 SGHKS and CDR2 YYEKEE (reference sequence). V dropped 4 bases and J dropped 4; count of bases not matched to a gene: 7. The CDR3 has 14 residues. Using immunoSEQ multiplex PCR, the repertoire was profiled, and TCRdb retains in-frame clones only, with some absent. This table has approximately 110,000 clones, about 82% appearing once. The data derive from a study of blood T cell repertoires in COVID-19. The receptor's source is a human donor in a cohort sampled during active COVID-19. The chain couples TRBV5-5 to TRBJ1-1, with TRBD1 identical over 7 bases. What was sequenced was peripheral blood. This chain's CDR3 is CASSVKDRVTEAFF. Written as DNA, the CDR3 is TGTGCCAGCAGCGTAAAAGACAGGGTCACTGAAGCTTTCTTT.